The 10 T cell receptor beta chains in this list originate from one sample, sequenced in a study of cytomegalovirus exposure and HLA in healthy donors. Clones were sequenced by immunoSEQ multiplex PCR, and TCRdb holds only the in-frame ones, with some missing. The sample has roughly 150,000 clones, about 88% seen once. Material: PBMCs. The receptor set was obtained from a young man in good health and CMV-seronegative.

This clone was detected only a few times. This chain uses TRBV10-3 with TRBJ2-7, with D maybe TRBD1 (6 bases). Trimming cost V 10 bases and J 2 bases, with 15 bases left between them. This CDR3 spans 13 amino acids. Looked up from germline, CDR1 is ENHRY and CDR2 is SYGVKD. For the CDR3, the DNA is TGTGCCAGTAAACGGGACAACACCTACGAGCAGTACTTC. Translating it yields CASKRDNTYEQYF.

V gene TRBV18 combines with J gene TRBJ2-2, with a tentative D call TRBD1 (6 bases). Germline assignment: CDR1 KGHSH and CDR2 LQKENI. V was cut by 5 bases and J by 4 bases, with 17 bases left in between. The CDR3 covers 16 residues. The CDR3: CASSSPLGASTGELFF. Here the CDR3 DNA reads TGTGCCAGCTCATCCCCTTTGGGGGCAAGCACCGGGGAGCTGTTTTTT. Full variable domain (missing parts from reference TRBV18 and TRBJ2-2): NAGVMQNPRHLVRRRGQEARLRCSPMKGHSHVYWYRQLPEEGLKFMVYLQKENIIDESGMPKERFSAEFPKEGPSILRIQQVVRGDSAAYFCASSSPLGASTGELFFGEGSRLTVL.

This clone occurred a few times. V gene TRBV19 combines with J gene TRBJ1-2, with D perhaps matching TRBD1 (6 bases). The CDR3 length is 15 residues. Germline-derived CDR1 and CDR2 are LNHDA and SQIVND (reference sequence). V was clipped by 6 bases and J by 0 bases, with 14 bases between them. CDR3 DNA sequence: TGTGCCAGTAGGGAGACAGGCGCAGCTAACTATGGCTACACCTTC. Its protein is CASRETGAANYGYTF.

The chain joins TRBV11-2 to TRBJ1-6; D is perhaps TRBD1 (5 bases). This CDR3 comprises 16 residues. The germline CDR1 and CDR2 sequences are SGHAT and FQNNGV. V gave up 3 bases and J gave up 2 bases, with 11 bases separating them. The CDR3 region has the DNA TGTGCCAGCAGCTTTGCCCCGGGGGCCTATAATTCACCCCTCCACTTT. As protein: CASSFAPGAYNSPLHF.

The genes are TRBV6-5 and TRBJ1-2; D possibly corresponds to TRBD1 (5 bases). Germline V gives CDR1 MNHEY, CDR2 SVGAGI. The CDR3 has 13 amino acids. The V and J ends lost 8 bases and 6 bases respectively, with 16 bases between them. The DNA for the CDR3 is TGTGCCAGCCGGGGGGGGTTATTCGATGGCTACACCTTC. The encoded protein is CASRGGLFDGYTF.

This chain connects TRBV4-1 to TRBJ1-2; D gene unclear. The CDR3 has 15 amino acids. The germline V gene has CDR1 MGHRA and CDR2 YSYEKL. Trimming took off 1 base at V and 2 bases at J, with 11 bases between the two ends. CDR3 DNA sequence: TGCGCCAGCAGCCAAGGTCCCGCGGGGAACTATGGCTACACCTTC. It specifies CASSQGPAGNYGYTF.

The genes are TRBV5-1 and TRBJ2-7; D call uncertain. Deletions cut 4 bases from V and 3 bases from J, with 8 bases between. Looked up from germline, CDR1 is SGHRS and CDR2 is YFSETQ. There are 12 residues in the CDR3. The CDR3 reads CASSPPGYEQYF. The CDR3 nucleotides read TGCGCCAGCAGCCCGCCAGGCTACGAGCAGTACTTC.

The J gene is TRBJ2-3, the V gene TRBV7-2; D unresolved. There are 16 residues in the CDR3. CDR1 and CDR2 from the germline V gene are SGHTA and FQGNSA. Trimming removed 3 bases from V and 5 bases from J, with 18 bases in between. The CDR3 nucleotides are TGTGCCAGCAGCTTTGGATTCTCATCCCTAGGAGATACGCAGTATTTT. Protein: CASSFGFSSLGDTQYF.

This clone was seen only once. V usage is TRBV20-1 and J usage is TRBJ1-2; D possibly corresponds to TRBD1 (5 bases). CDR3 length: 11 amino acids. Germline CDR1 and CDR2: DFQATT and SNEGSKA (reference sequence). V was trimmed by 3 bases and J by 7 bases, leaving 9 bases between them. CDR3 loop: CSARGGFGYTF. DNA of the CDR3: TGCAGTGCTAGGGGGGGGTTTGGCTACACCTTC.

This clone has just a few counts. CDR3 protein: CASSSRGQEAFF. CDR3 bases: TGCGCCAGCAGCTCGAGGGGACAGGAAGCTTTCTTT. The chain joins TRBV5-1 to TRBJ1-1, with 7 positions matching TRBD1. The CDR3 covers 12 residues. The ends lost 3 bases at V and 8 bases at J; junction bases unmatched: 4. Germline V gene sequence: CDR1 SGHRS, CDR2 YFSETQ.